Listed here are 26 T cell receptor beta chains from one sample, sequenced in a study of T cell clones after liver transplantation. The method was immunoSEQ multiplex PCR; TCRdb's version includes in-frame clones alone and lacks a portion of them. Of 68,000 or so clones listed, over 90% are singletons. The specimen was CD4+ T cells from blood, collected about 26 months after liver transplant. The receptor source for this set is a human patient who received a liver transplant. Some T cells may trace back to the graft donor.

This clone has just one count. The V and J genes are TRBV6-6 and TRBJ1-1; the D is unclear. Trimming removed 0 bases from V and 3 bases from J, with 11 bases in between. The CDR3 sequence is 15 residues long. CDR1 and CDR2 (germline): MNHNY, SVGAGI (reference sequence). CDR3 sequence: CASSYSIPPHTEAFF. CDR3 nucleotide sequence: TGTGCCAGCAGTTACTCCATTCCACCACACACTGAAGCTTTCTTT.

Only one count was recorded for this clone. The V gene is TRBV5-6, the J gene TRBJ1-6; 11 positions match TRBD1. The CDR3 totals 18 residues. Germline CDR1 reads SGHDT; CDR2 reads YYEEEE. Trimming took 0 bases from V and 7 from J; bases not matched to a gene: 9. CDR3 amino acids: CASSLVVWDRGLNSPLHF. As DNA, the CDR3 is TGTGCCAGCAGCTTGGTTGTCTGGGACAGGGGGTTGAATTCACCCCTCCACTTT.

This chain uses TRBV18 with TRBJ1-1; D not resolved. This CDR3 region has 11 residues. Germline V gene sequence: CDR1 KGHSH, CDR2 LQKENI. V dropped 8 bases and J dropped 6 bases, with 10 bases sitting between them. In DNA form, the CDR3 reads TGTGCCAGCCGAAGGGTAGCTGAAGCTTTCTTT. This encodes CASRRVAEAFF.

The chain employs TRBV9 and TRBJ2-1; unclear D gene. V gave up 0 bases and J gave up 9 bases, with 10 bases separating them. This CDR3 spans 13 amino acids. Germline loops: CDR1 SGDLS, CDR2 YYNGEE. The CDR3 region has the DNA TGTGCCAGCAGCGTAGTCCTCTATGGTGAGCAGTTCTTC. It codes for CASSVVLYGEQFF. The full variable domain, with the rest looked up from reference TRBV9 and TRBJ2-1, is DSGVTQTPKHLITATGQRVTLRCSPRSGDLSVYWYQQSLDQGLQFLIQYYNGEERAKGNILERFSAQQFPDLHSELNLSSLELGDSALYFCASSVVLYGEQFFGPGTRLTVL.

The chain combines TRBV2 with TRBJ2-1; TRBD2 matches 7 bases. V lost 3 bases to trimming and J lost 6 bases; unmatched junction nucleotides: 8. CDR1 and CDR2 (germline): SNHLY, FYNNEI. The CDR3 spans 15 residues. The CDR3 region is CASSEAGASTNEQFF. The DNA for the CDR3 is TGTGCCAGCAGTGAGGCGGGAGCGTCTACCAATGAGCAGTTCTTC.

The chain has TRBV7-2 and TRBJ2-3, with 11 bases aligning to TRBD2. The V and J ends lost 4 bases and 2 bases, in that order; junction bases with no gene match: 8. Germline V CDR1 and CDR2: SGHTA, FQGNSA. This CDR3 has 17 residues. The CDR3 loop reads CASSSRLAGTSTDTQYF. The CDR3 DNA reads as TGTGCCAGCAGCTCCCGACTAGCGGGAACCTCCACAGATACGCAGTATTTT.

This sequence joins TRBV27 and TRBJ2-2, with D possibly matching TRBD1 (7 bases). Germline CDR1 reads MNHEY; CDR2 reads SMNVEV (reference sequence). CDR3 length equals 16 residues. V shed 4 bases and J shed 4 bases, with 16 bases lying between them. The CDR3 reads CASSSSGTAGTGELFF. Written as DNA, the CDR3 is TGTGCCAGCAGTTCATCCGGGACAGCGGGCACCGGGGAGCTGTTTTTT.

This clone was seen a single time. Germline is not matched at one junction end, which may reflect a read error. For the CDR3, the DNA is TGCGCCAGCAGCCAAGATCTGGACAGGGTGAACTTC. Translating gives CASSQDLDRVNF. This chain joins TRBV4-3 and TRBJ2-7; TRBD1 matches at 8 bases. The CDR3 runs to 12 residues. Germline V lookup: CDR1 LGHNA, CDR2 YSLEER.

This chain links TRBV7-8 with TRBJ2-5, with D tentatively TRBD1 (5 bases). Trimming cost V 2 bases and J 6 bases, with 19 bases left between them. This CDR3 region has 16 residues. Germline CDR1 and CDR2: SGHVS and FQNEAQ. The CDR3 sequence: CASSLNPSTEGKTQYF. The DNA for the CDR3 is TGTGCCAGCAGCTTAAACCCCTCGACAGAAGGAAAGACCCAGTACTTC.

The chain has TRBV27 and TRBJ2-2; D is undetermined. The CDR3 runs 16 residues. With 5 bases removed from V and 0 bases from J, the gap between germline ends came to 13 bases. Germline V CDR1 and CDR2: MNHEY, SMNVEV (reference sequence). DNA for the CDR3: TGTGCCAGCAGTCCCCCCCGCAGCCCGAACACCGGGGAGCTGTTTTTT. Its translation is CASSPPRSPNTGELFF.

This CDR3 reads CASSPNLPDRGEETQYF. The CDR3 nucleotides are TGTGCCAGCAGCCCTAACCTCCCCGACAGGGGAGAAGAGACCCAGTACTTC. The chain uses TRBV27 and TRBJ2-5; 8 bases are a match to TRBD1. After removal of 6 bases from V and 3 bases from J, the junction contained 15 bases not matched to a gene. The CDR3 has 17 residues. Germline V CDR1 and CDR2: MNHEY, SMNVEV (reference sequence).

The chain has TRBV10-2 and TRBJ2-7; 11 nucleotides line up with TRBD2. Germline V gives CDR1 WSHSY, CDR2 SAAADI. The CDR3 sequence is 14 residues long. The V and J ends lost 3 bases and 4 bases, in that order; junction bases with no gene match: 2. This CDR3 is CASSDTSGSYEQYF. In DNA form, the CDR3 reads TGCGCCAGCAGTGATACTAGCGGGAGTTACGAGCAGTACTTC.

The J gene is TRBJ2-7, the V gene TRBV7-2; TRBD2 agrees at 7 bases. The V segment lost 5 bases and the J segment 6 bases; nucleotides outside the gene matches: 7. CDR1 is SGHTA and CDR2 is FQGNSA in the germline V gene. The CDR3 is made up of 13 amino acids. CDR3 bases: TGTGCCAGCAGCACTCTAGCGGCCACCGAGCAGTACTTC. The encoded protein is CASSTLAATEQYF.

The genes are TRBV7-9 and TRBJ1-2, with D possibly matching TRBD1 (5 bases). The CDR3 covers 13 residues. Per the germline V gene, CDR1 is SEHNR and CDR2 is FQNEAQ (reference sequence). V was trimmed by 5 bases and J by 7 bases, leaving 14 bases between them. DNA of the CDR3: TGTGCCAGCAGCACGACAGTCAGTCGTGGCTACACCTTC. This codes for CASSTTVSRGYTF.

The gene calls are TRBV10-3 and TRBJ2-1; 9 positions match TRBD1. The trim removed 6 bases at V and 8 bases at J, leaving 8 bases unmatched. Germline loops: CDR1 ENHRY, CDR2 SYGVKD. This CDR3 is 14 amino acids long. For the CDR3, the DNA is TGTGCCATCAGGACGGGGACAGGGTCCCATGAGCAGTTCTTC. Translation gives CAIRTGTGSHEQFF.

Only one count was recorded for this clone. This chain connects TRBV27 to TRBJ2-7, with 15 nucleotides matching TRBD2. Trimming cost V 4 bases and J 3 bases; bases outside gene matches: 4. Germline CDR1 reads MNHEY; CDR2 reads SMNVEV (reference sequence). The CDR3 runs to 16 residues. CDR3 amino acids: CASSSRTSGRVYEQYF. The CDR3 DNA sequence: TGTGCCAGCAGTTCCCGGACTAGCGGGAGGGTCTACGAGCAGTACTTC.

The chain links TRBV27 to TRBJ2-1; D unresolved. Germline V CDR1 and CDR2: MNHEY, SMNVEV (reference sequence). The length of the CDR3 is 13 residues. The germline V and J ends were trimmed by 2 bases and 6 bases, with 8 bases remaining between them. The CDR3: CASSLNLGNEQFF. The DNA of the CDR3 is TGTGCCAGCAGTTTAAATCTAGGCAATGAGCAGTTCTTC.

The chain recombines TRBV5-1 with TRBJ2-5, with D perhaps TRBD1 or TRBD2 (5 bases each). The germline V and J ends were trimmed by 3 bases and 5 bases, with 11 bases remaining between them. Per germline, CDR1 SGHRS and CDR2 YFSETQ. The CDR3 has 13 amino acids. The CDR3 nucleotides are TGCGCCAGCAGCTCGTCAGGGACGGAGACCCAGTACTTC. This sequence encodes CASSSSGTETQYF.

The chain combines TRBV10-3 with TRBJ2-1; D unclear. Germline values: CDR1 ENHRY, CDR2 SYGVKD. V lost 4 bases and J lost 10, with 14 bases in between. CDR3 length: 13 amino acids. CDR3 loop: CAISVGLLGEQFF. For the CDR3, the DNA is TGTGCCATCAGTGTCGGGTTGCTCGGAGAGCAGTTCTTC.

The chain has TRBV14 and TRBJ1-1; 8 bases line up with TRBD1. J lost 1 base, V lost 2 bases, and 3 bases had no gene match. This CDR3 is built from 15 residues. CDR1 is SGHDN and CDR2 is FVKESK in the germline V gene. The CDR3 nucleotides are TGTGCCAGCAGCCAACTAGGACAGGGGAACACTGAAGCTTTCTTT. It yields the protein CASSQLGQGNTEAFF.

CDR3 in amino acids: CASTPGWDSIAKNIQYF. The CDR3 bases are TGTGCCAGCACTCCCGGTTGGGACAGCATAGCCAAAAACATTCAGTACTTC. V and J are TRBV27 and TRBJ2-4; 7 bases agree with TRBD1. Trimming took 7 bases from V and 0 from J; bases not matched to a gene: 12. This CDR3 contains 17 residues. Germline assignment: CDR1 MNHEY and CDR2 SMNVEV (reference sequence).

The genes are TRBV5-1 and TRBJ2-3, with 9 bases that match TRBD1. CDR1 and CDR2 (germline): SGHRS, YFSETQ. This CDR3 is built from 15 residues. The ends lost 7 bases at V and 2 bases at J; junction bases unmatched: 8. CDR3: CASCGQGTYTDTQYF. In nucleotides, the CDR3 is TGCGCCAGCTGCGGACAGGGGACTTACACAGATACGCAGTATTTT.

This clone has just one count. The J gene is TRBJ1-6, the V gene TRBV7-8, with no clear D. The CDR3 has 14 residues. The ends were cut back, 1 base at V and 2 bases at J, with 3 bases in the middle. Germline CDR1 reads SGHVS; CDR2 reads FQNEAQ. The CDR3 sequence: CASSLDPYNSPLHF. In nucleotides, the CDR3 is TGTGCCAGCAGCTTAGACCCCTATAATTCACCCCTCCACTTT.

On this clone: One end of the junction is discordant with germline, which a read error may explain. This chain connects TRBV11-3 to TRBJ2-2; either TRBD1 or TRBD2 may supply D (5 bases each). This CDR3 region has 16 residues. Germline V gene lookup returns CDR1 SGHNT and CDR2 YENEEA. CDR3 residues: CASNLGDHLGTGELFF. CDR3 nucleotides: TGTGCCAGCAACTTAGGGGACCACCTTGGGACCGGGGAGCTGTTTTTT.

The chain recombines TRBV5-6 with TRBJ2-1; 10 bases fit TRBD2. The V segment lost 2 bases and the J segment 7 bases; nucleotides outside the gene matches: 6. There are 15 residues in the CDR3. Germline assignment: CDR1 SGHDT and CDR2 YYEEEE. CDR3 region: CASSFGTSAGNEQFF. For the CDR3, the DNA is TGTGCCAGCAGCTTTGGGACTAGCGCTGGTAATGAGCAGTTCTTC.

The CDR3 spells CASSLGLAGAYEQYF. The CDR3 bases are TGTGCCAGCAGCTTAGGACTAGCGGGAGCCTACGAGCAGTACTTC. The chain uses TRBV7-3 and TRBJ2-7; 13 bases match TRBD2. Germline V gene sequence: CDR1 SGHTA, CDR2 FQGTGA. The CDR3 runs 15 residues. After removal of 2 bases from V and 2 bases from J, the junction contained 0 bases not matched to a gene.